The TCR beta chain described here comes from a study of blood T cell repertoires in COVID-19. Study context: The United States, Italy and Spain provided the acute and convalescent COVID-19 samples.

This clone came up a few times. The germline V and J ends were trimmed by 2 bases and 8 bases, with 11 bases remaining between them. The length of the CDR3 is 13 residues. The germline V gene encodes CDR1 SGHDT and CDR2 YYEEEE. Clones were read by immunoSEQ multiplex PCR, and TCRdb kept only the in-frame ones, dropping some. The data contain about 380,000 clones, over 65% of them singletons. The sequencing input was peripheral blood. V and J are TRBV5-6 and TRBJ2-1, with D tentatively TRBD1 (6 bases). This sequence originates from a human donor with acute or convalescent COVID-19. The donor label of this sample is uncertain. The CDR3 is CASSLQGWHEQFF. CDR3 coding DNA: TGTGCCAGCAGCTTACAGGGTTGGCATGAGCAGTTCTTC.